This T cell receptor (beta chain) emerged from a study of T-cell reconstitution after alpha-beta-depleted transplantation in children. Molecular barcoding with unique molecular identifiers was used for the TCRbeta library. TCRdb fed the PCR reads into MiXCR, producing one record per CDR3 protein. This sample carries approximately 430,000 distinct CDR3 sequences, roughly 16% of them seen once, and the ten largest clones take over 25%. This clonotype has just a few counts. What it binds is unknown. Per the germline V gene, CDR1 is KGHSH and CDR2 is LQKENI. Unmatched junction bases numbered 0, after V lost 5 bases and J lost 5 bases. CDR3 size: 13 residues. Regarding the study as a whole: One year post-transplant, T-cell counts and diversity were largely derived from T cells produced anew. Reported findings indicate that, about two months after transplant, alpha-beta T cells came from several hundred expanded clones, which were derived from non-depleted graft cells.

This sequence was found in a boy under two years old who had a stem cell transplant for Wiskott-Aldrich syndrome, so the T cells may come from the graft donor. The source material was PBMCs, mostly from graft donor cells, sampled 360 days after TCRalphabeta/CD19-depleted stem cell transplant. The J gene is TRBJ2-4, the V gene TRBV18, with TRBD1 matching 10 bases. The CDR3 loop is CASSGTGENIQYF. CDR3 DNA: TGTGCCAGCTCAGGGACAGGGGAAAACATTCAGTACTTC.